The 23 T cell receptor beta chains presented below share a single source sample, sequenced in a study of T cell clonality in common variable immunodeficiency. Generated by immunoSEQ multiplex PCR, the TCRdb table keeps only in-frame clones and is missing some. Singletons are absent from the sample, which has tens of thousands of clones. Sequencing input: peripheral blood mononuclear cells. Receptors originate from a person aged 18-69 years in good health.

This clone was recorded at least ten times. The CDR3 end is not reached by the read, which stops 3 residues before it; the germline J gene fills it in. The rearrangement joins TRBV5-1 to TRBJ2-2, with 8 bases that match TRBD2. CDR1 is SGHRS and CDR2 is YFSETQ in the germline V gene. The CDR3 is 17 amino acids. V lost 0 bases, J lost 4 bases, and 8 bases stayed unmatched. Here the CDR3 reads CASSLGTSQEPTGELFF. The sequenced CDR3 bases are TGCGCCAGCAGCTTGGGGACTAGCCAAGAGCCCACCGGGGAG. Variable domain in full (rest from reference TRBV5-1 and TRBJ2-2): KAGVTQTPRYLIKTRGQQVTLSCSPISGHRSVSWYQQTPGQGLQFLFEYFSETQRNKGNFPGRFSGRQFSNSRSEMNVSTLELGDSALYLCASSLGTSQEPTGELFFGEGSRLTVL.

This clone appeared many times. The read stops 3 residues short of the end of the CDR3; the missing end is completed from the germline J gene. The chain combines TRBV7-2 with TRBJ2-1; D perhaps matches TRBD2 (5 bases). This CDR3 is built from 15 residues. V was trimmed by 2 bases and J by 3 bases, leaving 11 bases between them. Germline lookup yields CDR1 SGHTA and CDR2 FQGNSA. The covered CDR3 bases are TGTGCCAGCAGCTTAATGGTAGGACTCTACAATGAG. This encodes CASSLMVGLYNE. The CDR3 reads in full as CASSLMVGLYNEQFF.

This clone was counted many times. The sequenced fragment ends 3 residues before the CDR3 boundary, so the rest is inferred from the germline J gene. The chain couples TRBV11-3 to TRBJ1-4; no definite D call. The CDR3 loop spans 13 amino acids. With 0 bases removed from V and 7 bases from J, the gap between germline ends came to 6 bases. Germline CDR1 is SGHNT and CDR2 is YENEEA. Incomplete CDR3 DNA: TGTGCCAGCAGCTTAGATAAGGGTGAAAAA. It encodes CASSLDKGEK. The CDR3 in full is CASSLDKGEKLFF.

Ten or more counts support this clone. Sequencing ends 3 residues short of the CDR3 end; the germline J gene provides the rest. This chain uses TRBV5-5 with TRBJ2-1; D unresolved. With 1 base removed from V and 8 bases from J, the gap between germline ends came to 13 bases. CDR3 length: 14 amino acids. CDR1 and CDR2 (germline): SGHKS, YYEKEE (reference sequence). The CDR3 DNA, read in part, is TGTGCCAGCAGCTTGATTAGCCCCTGGGATGAG. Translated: CASSLISPWDE. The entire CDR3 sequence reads CASSLISPWDEQFF.

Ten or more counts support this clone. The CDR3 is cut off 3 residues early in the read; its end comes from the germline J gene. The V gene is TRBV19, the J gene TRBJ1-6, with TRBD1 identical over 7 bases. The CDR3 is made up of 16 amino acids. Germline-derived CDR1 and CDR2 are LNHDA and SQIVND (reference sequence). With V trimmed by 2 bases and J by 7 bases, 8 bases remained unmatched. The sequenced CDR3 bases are TGTGCCAGTAGTATATTTATGACAGGGATGAATTCACCC. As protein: CASSIFMTGMNSP. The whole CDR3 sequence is CASSIFMTGMNSPLHF.

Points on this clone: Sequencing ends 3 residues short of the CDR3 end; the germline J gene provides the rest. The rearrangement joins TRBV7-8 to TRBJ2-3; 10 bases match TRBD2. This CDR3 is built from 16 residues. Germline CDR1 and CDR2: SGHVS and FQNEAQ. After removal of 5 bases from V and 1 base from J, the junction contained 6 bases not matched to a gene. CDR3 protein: CASSPRAGGGTDTQYF. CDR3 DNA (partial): TGTGCCAGCAGCCCTAGAGCGGGGGGGGGCACAGATACG.

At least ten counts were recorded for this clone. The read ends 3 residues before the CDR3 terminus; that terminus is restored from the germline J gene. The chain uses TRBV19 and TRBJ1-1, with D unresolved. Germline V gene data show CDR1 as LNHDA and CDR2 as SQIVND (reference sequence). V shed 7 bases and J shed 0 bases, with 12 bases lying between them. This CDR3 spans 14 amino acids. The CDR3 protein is CASTRQRVNTEAFF. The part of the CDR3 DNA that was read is TGTGCCAGTACCCGTCAGAGAGTGAACACTGAA.

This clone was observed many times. The CDR3 reads CASSGSDRFKASGELFF. The DNA read from the CDR3 is TGTGCCAGCAGCGGAAGTGACAGGTTTAAGGCCTCCGGGGAG. The genes are TRBV9 and TRBJ2-2, with D perhaps TRBD1 (6 bases). The sequence runs out 3 residues before the end of the CDR3; the remainder is reconstructed from the germline J gene. Between the trimmed V and J ends, which lost 3 bases and 6 bases, there was a span of 21 bases. The CDR3 is made up of 17 amino acids. The germline V gene has CDR1 SGDLS and CDR2 YYNGEE.

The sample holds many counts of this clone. CDR3 sequence: CSARSSTYNSPLHF. The sequenced part of the CDR3 DNA is TGCAGTGCTAGAAGTAGCACCTATAATTCACCC. The V gene is TRBV20-1, the J gene TRBJ1-6; D gene ambiguous. The DNA ends 3 residues before the CDR3 does, and the rest of the CDR3 is filled in from the germline J gene. In germline, CDR1 is DFQATT, CDR2 SNEGSKA (reference sequence). This CDR3 is 14 amino acids long. V shed 2 bases and J shed 2 bases, with 7 bases lying between them.

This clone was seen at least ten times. CDR3 bases read: TGCGCCAGCAGCAACGGACTAGCGGGGGGGTACGAGACC. Residues: CASSNGLAGGYET. From start to end, the CDR3 is CASSNGLAGGYETQYF. The V gene is TRBV5-1, the J gene TRBJ2-5; 15 bases agree with TRBD2. Sequencing ends 3 residues short of the CDR3 end; the germline J gene provides the rest. V was clipped by 4 bases and J by 5 bases; unmatched bases: 6. This CDR3 contains 16 residues. Germline V gives CDR1 SGHRS, CDR2 YFSETQ.

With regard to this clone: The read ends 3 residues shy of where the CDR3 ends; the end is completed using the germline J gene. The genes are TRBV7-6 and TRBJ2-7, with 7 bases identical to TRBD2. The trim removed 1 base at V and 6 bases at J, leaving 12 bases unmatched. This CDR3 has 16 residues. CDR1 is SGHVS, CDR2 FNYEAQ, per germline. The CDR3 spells CASSLGAGTILGEQYF. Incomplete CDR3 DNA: TGTGCCAGCAGCTTAGGGGCCGGGACTATCCTTGGCGAG.

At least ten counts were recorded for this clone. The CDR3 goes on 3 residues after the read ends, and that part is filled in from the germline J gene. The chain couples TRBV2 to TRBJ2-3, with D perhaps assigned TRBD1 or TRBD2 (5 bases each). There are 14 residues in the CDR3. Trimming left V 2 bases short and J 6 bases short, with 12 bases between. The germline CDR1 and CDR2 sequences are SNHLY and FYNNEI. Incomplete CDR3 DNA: TGTGCCAGCAGTGAATGGCTTGAGGGGGATACG. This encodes CASSEWLEGDT. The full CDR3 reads CASSEWLEGDTQYF.

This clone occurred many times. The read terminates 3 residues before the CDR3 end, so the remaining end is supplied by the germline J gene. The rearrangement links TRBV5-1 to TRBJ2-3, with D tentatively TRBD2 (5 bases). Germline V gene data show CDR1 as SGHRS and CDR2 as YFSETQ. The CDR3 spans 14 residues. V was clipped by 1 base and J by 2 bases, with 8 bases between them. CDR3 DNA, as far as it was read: TGCGCCAGCAGCTTGTCCGGGGACACAGATACG. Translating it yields CASSLSGDTDT. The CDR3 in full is CASSLSGDTDTQYF.

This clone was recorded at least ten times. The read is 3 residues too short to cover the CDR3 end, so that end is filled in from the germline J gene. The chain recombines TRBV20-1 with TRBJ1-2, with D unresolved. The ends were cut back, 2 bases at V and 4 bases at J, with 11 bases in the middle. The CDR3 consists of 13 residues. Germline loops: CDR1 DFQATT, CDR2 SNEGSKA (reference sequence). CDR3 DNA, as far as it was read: TGCAGTGCTAGAAGTGGGTCGGGCTATGGC. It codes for CSARSGSGYG. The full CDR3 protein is CSARSGSGYGYTF.

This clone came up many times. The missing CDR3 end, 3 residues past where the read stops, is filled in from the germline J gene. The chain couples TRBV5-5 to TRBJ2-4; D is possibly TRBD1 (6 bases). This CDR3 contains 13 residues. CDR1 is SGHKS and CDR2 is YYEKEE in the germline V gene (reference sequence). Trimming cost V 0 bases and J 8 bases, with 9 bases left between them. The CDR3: CASSLAGAYIQYF. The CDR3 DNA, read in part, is TGTGCCAGCAGCTTGGCAGGGGCTTACATT. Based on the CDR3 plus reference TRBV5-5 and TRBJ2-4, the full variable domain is DAGVTQSPTHLIKTRGQQVTLRCSPISGHKSVSWYQQVLGQGPQFIFQYYEKEERGRGNFPDRFSARQFPNYSSELNVNALLLGDSALYLCASSLAGAYIQYFGAGTRLSVL.

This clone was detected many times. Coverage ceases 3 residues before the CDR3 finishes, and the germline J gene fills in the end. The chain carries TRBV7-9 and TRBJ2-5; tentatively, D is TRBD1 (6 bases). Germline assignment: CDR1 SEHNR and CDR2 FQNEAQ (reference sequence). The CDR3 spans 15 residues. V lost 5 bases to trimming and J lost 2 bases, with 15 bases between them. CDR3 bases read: TGTGCCAGCAGCCCCCACGTCGGACAGCAAGAGACC. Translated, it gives CASSPHVGQQET. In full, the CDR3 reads CASSPHVGQQETQYF.

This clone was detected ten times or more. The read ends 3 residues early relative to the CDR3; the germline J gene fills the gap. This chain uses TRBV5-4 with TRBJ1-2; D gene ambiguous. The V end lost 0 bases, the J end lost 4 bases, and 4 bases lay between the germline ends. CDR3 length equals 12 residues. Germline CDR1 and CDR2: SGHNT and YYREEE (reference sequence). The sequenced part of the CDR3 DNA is TGTGCCAGCAGCTTGGAGCCCTATGGC. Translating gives CASSLEPYG. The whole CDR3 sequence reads CASSLEPYGYTF.

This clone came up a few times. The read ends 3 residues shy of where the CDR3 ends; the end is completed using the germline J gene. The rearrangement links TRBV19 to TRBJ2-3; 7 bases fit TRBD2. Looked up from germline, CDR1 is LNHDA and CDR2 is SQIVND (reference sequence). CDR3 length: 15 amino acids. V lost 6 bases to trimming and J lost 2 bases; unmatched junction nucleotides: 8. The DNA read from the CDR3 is TGTGCCAGTAGGCGTAGCGGGCTCAACACAGATACG. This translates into CASRRSGLNTDT. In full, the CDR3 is CASRRSGLNTDTQYF.

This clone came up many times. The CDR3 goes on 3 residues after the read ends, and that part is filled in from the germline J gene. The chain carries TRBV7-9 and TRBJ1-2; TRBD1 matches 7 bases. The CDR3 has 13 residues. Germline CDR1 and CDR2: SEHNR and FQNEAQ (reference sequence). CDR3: CASSHRQGWGYTF. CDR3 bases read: TGTGCCAGCAGCCATCGACAGGGATGGGGC. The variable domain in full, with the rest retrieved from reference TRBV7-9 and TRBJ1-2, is DTGVSQNPRHKITKRGQNVTFRCDPISEHNRLYWYRQTLGQGPEFLTYFQNEAQLEKSRLLSDRFSAERPKGSFSTLEIQRTEQGDSAMYLCASSHRQGWGYTFGSGTRLTVV.

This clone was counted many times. The CDR3 is CASARQVSETQYF. The CDR3 bases that were read are TGTGCCAGCGCCAGACAGGTTTCTGAGACC. The chain employs TRBV9 and TRBJ2-5; D may be TRBD1 (6 bases). The missing CDR3 end, 3 residues past where the read stops, is filled in from the germline J gene. Germline V lookup: CDR1 SGDLS, CDR2 YYNGEE. The V gene lost 7 bases and the J gene lost 5 bases, with 15 bases spanning the gap. The CDR3 loop spans 13 amino acids.

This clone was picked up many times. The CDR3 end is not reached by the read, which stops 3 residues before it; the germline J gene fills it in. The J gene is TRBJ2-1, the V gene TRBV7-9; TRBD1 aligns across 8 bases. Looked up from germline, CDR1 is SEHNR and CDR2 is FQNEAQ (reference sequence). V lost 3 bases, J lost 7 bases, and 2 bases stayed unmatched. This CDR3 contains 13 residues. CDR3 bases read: TGTGCCAGCAGCTTGACAGGGGCGAATGAG. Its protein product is CASSLTGANE. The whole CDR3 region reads CASSLTGANEQFF.

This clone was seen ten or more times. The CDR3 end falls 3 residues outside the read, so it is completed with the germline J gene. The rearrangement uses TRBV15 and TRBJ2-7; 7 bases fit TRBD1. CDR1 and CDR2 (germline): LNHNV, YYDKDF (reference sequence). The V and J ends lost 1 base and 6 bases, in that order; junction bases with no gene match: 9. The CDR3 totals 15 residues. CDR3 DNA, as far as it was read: TGTGCCACCAGCAGAGCGACAGGGACGAGCGGCGAG. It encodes CATSRATGTSGE. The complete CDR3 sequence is CATSRATGTSGEQYF.

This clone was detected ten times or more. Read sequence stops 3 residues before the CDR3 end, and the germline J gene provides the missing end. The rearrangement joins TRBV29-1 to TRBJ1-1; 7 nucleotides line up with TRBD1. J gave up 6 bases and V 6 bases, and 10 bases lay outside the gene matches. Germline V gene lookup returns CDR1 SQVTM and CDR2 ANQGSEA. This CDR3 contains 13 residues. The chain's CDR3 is CSVSRGVFAEAFF. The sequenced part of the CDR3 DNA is TGCAGCGTATCCAGGGGGGTATTCGCTGAA. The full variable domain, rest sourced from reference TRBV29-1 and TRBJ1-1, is SAVISQKPSRDICQRGTSLTIQCQVDSQVTMMFWYRQQPGQSLTLIATANQGSEATYESGFVIDKFPISRPNLTFSTLTVSNMSPEDSSIYLCSVSRGVFAEAFFGQGTRLTVV.